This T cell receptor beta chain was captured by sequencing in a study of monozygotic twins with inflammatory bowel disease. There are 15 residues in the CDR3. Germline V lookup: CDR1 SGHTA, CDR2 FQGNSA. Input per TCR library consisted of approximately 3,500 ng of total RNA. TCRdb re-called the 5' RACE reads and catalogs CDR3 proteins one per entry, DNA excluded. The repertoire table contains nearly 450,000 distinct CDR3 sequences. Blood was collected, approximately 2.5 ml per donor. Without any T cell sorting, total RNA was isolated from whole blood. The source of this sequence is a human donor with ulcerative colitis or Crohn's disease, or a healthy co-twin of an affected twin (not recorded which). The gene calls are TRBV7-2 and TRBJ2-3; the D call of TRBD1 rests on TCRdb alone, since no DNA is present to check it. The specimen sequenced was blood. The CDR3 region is CASSLDGQGTDTQYF.